The sequence of this TCR beta chain was determined in a study of T cells in women clearing cervical HPV infection. Sequenced by immunoSEQ multiplex PCR; TCRdb stores in-frame clones only, minus some. This sample contains roughly 30,000 clones. The CDR3 has 17 residues. Germline CDR1 LGHNA, CDR2 YNFKEQ. With regard to this clone: The junction departs from the called germline gene at one end, perhaps through a read error. The DNA ends 3 residues before the CDR3 does, and the rest of the CDR3 is filled in from the germline J gene.

This TCR came from a woman aged 18 to 75 with a cervical HPV16 infection that either progressed to CIN3+ or cleared (not recorded which). Material for sequencing was blood buffy coat. J is TRBJ2-5 and V is TRBV4-2; the D gene is possibly TRBD2 (6 bases). CDR3 in amino acids: CASIGRTLAPWQETQYF. The sequenced CDR3 bases are TGCGCCAGCATCGGAAGGACTCTAGCGCCATGGCAAGAGACC.